This paragraph covers one T cell receptor (beta chain) sequence. This sample was taken from a study of T-cell memory formation after mild COVID-19. The CDR3 has 13 residues. In germline, CDR1 is SGHTA, CDR2 FQGNSA. V lost 3 bases to trimming and J lost 5 bases, with 10 bases between them. TCRdb redid the calling of the 5' RACE reads with MiXCR, one entry per CDR3 protein. The data hold 250,000 to 350,000 distinct CDR3 sequences, with roughly an eighth observed a single time. This chain uses TRBV7-2 with TRBJ2-5; D unclear. Sequenced: PBMCs or a T cell subset sorted from them (not recorded which). This TCR was sampled from a man aged 18 to 35 who had mild COVID-19 (a few samples of this study predate the infection). Cell type and time point are not known. The CDR3 DNA reads TGTGCCAGCAGCTTGTTTTCGGAGGAGACCCAGTACTTC. Its protein product is CASSLFSEETQYF.